These 19 T cell receptor beta chains were sequenced from one sample in a study of long-term antiretroviral therapy in people with HIV. A v3.0 immunoSEQ assay was performed at survey level. Clones were sequenced by immunoSEQ multiplex PCR, and TCRdb holds only the in-frame ones, with some missing. The data show 35,000 or so clones, just under 95% seen once. Sequencing was performed on unsorted PBMCs, taken 4.1 years after starting antiretroviral therapy. These receptors originate from a woman aged 50 to 65 with HIV.

This chain uses TRBV29-1 with TRBJ1-2; no clear D gene. The CDR3 loop spans 12 amino acids. Trimming pared 5 bases from V and 2 bases from J, leaving 9 bases between. In germline, CDR1 is SQVTM, CDR2 ANQGSEA. This chain's CDR3 is CSVYRRNYGYTF. As DNA, the CDR3 is TGCAGCGTTTATCGTCGGAACTATGGCTACACCTTC.

The chain recombines TRBV4-2 with TRBJ2-1; the match to TRBD2 covers 10 bases. J gave up 4 bases and V 4 bases, and 4 bases lay outside the gene matches. The CDR3 is made up of 15 amino acids. The germline V gene has CDR1 LGHNA and CDR2 YNFKEQ. The CDR3 is CASSPKRGGYNEQFF. CDR3 sequence (DNA): TGTGCCAGCAGCCCCAAGCGGGGGGGATACAATGAGCAGTTCTTC.

The chain links TRBV11-2 to TRBJ1-1; 7 nucleotides match TRBD1. This CDR3 is 15 amino acids long. Germline CDR1 is SGHAT and CDR2 is FQNNGV. V trimming: 10 bases; J trimming: 1 base; junction bases outside the gene matches: 12. The CDR3 protein is CATRGSTGANTEAFF. The CDR3 region has the DNA TGTGCCACCCGGGGTAGTACAGGGGCGAACACTGAAGCTTTCTTT.

The chain joins TRBV7-3 to TRBJ1-1; D is unresolved. The germline V and J ends were trimmed by 1 base and 0 bases, with 9 bases remaining between them. CDR1 and CDR2 from the germline V gene are SGHTA and FQGTGA. CDR3 length: 15 amino acids. The DNA of the CDR3 is TGTGCCAGCAGCTTAATGCGGACGGTGAACACTGAAGCTTTCTTT. Translated: CASSLMRTVNTEAFF.

For the CDR3, the DNA is TGTGCCAGCAGCTTGGTCTCTGGGCCGCTCTCTGGAAACACCATATATTTT. Residues: CASSLVSGPLSGNTIYF. The chain joins TRBV5-4 to TRBJ1-3; no clear D. The V and J ends lost 0 bases and 0 bases respectively, with 13 bases between them. CDR3 length: 17 amino acids. Germline-derived CDR1 and CDR2 are SGHNT and YYREEE (reference sequence).

This clone is labeled as medium-sized. The gene calls are TRBV12-5 and TRBJ1-3; unclear D gene. V gave up 1 base and J gave up 0 bases, with 13 bases separating them. CDR1 is LGHNT and CDR2 is FRNRAP in the germline V gene. CDR3 length equals 17 residues. The CDR3: CASGLDSRHFSGNTIYF. CDR3 DNA: TGTGCTAGTGGTTTGGACTCCAGACATTTCTCTGGAAACACCATATATTTT.

The chain employs TRBV5-4 and TRBJ1-2; D may be TRBD1 (5 bases). Trimming stripped 0 bases from V and 4 bases from J, with 7 bases between. There are 13 residues in the CDR3. CDR1 is SGHNT, CDR2 YYREEE, per germline (reference sequence). The DNA of the CDR3 is TGTGCCAGCAGCTTGGCCGGGGGCTATGGCTACACCTTC. This sequence encodes CASSLAGGYGYTF.

This clone was seen a handful of times. This rearrangement joins TRBV27 to TRBJ2-7; D possibly corresponds to TRBD1 (5 bases). Germline CDR1 is MNHEY and CDR2 is SMNVEV (reference sequence). V lost 8 bases to trimming and J lost 3 bases, with 14 bases between them. The CDR3 is 13 amino acids. CDR3 sequence: CASGRQTFYEQYF. CDR3 nucleotides: TGTGCCAGCGGCCGACAGACCTTCTACGAGCAGTACTTC.

The rearrangement uses TRBV29-1 and TRBJ2-5; D perhaps matches TRBD1 (7 bases). The CDR3 loop spans 14 amino acids. Germline V lookup: CDR1 SQVTM, CDR2 ANQGSEA. V lost 5 bases and J lost 4, with 17 bases in between. CDR3 in amino acids: CSVTGPQGGETQYF. The CDR3 coding sequence is TGCAGCGTTACCGGGCCCCAGGGGGGAGAGACCCAGTACTTC.

The chain recombines TRBV6-5 with TRBJ1-1; D is perhaps TRBD1 (6 bases). CDR1 and CDR2 (germline): MNHEY, SVGAGI. CDR3 length equals 14 residues. Trimming removed 2 bases from V and 0 bases from J, with 7 bases in between. This CDR3 reads CASSYRTVNTEAFF. CDR3 DNA: TGTGCCAGCAGTTACAGGACAGTGAACACTGAAGCTTTCTTT.

This chain connects TRBV5-1 to TRBJ1-4; TRBD1 aligns across 10 bases. Germline V CDR1 and CDR2: SGHRS, YFSETQ. Trimming at V came to 3 bases and at J to 6 bases, leaving 8 bases not matched to a gene. The CDR3 contains 16 residues. CDR3 in DNA: TGCGCCAGCAGCTACTCGGCCGGGACAGGGGATGAAAAACTGTTTTTT. Protein sequence: CASSYSAGTGDEKLFF. Full variable domain (missing parts from reference TRBV5-1 and TRBJ1-4): KAGVTQTPRYLIKTRGQQVTLSCSPISGHRSVSWYQQTPGQGLQFLFEYFSETQRNKGNFPGRFSGRQFSNSRSEMNVSTLELGDSALYLCASSYSAGTGDEKLFFGSGTQLSVL.

The DNA for the CDR3 is TGTGCCAGCTCACAGGAGACAGGGGACGAAAAACTGTTTTTT. Encoded protein: CASSQETGDEKLFF. The J gene is TRBJ1-4, the V gene TRBV18, with 8 positions matching TRBD1. J was trimmed by 8 bases and V by 4 bases; bases with no gene match: 6. The germline V gene encodes CDR1 KGHSH and CDR2 LQKENI. The CDR3 totals 14 residues.

The CDR3 reads CASVGGRESLHF. The CDR3 region has the DNA TGCGCCAGCGTCGGGGGGCGGGAATCCCTCCACTTT. The gene calls are TRBV10-1 and TRBJ1-6, with TRBD1 as a possible D gene (6 bases). V was clipped by 8 bases and J by 14 bases, with 16 bases between them. From germline, CDR1 is WNHNN and CDR2 SYGVQD (reference sequence). CDR3 length equals 12 residues.

The V and J genes are TRBV11-1 and TRBJ2-2; the D is unclear. The CDR3 covers 14 residues. The ends were cut back, 1 base at V and 4 bases at J, with 7 bases in the middle. Per the germline V gene, CDR1 is SGHAT and CDR2 is FQDESV (reference sequence). The CDR3 region has the DNA TGTGCCAGCAGCTTAGGCGGTCCCACCGGGGAGCTGTTTTTT. The encoded protein is CASSLGGPTGELFF.

The gene calls are TRBV14 and TRBJ1-6; D uncertain. Trimming pared 5 bases from V and 6 bases from J, leaving 11 bases between. The CDR3 covers 14 residues. Germline lookup yields CDR1 SGHDN and CDR2 FVKESK. Here the CDR3 reads CASSLQRLNSPLHF. The CDR3 region has the DNA TGTGCCAGCAGCTTACAGAGGCTTAATTCACCCCTCCACTTT.

The chain recombines TRBV7-8 with TRBJ2-1; the D gene is possibly TRBD2 (6 bases). The CDR3 spans 13 residues. Trimming took 3 bases from V and 9 from J, leaving 12 bases between them. Germline assignment: CDR1 SGHVS and CDR2 FQNEAQ. DNA for the CDR3: TGTGCCAGCAGCTTTGGGACTCAGATTGAGCAGTTCTTC. Encoded protein: CASSFGTQIEQFF.

Worth noting for this clone: The conserved phenylalanine or tryptophan is not found at the CDR3 terminus, so this likely reflects a read error. The DNA is omitted, as the CDR3 cannot be located on it reliably, and the CDR3 follows TCRdb's listing. This rearrangement joins TRBV10-2 to TRBJ2-4. Termini included, the CDR3 measures 13 amino acids. Germline values: CDR1 WSHSY, CDR2 SAAADI. CDR3 in amino acids: CASSSGGISWFYS.

The gene calls are TRBV5-4 and TRBJ2-1, with a tentative D call TRBD2 (7 bases). The V end was cut by 6 bases, the J end by 2 bases, with 18 bases between. There are 16 residues in the CDR3. Germline lookup yields CDR1 SGHNT and CDR2 YYREEE (reference sequence). The CDR3 sequence is CASTEGGGKAYNEQFF. CDR3 DNA sequence: TGTGCCAGCACCGAAGGGGGGGGAAAGGCCTACAATGAGCAGTTCTTC.

J is TRBJ1-1 and V is TRBV10-1; 9 bases line up with TRBD1. Germline values: CDR1 WNHNN, CDR2 SYGVQD (reference sequence). This CDR3 is built from 15 residues. The ends lost 3 bases at V and 4 bases at J; junction bases unmatched: 6. CDR3 residues: CASSDMGQGFTEAFF. CDR3 DNA sequence: TGCGCCAGCAGTGATATGGGACAGGGTTTCACTGAAGCTTTCTTT.